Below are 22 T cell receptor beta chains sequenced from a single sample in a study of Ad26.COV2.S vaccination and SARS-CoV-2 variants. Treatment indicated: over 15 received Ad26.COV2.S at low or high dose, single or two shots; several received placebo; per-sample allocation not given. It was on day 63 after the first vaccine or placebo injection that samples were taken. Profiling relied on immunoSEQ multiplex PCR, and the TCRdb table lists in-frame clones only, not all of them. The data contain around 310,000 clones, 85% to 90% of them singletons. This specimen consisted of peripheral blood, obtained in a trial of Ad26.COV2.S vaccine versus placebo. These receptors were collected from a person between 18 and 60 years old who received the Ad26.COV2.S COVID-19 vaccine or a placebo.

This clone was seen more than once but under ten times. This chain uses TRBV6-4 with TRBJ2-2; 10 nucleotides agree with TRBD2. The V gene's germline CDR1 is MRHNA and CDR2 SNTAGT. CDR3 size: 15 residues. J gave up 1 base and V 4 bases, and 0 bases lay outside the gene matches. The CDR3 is CASSGTSGNTGELFF. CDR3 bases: TGTGCCAGCAGTGGGACTAGCGGGAACACCGGGGAGCTGTTTTTT.

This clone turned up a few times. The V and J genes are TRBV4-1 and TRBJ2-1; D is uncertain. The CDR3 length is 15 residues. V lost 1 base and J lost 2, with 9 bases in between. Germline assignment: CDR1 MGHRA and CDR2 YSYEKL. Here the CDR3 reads CASSQVPLAYNEQFF. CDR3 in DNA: TGCGCCAGCAGCCAAGTTCCCCTGGCCTACAATGAGCAGTTCTTC.

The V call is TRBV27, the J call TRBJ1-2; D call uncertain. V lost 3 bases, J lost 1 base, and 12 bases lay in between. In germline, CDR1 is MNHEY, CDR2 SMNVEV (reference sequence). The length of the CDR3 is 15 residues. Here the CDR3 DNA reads TGTGCCAGCAGTTTTCGAGGAACCGGTAACTATGGCTACACCTTC. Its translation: CASSFRGTGNYGYTF.

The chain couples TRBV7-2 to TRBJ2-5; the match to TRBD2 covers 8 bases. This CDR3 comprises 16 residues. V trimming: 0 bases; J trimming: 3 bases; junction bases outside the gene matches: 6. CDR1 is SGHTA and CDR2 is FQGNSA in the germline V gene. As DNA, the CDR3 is TGTGCCAGCAGCTTAGCAGGCGGGGGGATTAAAGAGACCCAGTACTTC. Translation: CASSLAGGGIKETQYF.

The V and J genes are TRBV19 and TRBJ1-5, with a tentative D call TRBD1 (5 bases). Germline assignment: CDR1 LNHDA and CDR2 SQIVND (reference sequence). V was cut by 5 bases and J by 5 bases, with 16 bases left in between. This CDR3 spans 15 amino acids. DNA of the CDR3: TGTGCCAGTAGTGCCGGGACTCTAGTAGATCAGCCCCAGCATTTT. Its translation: CASSAGTLVDQPQHF.

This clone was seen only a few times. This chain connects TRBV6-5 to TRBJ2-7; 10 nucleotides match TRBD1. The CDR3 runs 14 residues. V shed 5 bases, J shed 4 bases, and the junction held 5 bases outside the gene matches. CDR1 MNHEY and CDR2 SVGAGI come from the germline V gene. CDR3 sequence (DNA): TGTGCCAGCAGTCTGGACAGGGGGTCGTACGAGCAGTACTTC. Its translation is CASSLDRGSYEQYF.

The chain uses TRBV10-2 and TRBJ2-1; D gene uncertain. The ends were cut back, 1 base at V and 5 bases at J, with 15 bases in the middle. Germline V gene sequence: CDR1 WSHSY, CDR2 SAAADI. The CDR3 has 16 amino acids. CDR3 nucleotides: TGCGCCAGCAGTGAGTATCCGTATCCGCCCAACAATGAGCAGTTCTTC. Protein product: CASSEYPYPPNNEQFF.

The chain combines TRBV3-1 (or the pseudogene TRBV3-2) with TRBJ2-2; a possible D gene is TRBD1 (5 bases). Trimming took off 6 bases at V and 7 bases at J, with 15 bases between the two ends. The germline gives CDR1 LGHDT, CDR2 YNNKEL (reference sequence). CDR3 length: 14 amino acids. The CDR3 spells CASSLQGTGGELFF. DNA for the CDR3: TGTGCCAGCAGTCTTCAGGGAACCGGCGGGGAGCTGTTTTTT.

The CDR3 loop is CASSVTANTEAFF. CDR3 nucleotides: TGTGCCAGCAGCGTAACAGCTAACACTGAAGCTTTCTTT. The chain is built from TRBV9 and TRBJ1-1; D remains ambiguous. This CDR3 has 13 residues. The V gene's germline CDR1 is SGDLS and CDR2 YYNGEE. V lost 1 base, J lost 2 bases, and 6 bases lay in between.

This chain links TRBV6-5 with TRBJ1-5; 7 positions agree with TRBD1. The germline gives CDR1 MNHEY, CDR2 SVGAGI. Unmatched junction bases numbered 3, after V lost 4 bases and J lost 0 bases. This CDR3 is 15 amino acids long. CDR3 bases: TGTGCCAGCAGTTGGGACAGTTATAGCAATCAGCCCCAGCATTTT. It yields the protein CASSWDSYSNQPQHF.

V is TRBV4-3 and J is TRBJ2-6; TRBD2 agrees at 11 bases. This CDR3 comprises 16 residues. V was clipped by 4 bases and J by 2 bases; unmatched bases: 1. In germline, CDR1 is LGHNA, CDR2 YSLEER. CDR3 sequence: CASSPTSGTGANVLTF. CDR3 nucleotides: TGCGCCAGCAGCCCGACTAGCGGGACTGGGGCCAACGTCCTGACTTTC.

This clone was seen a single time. DNA of the CDR3: TGTGCTAGTGGCCGAACCTACGACAGGGAGGAAGGAGGGCTGAACACTGAAGCTTTCTTT. Protein sequence: CASGRTYDREEGGLNTEAFF. The rearrangement links TRBV12-5 to TRBJ1-1; TRBD1 matches 7 bases. The junction had 22 bases not matched to a gene; V was cut back by 6 bases and J by 0 bases. CDR1 and CDR2 (germline): LGHNT, FRNRAP. The CDR3 covers 20 residues. The complete variable domain, with remaining parts taken from reference TRBV12-5 and TRBJ1-1, reads DARVTQTPRHKVTEMGQEVTMRCQPILGHNTVFWYRQTMMQGLELLAYFRNRAPLDDSGMPKDRFSAEMPDATLATLKIQPSEPRDSAVYFCASGRTYDREEGGLNTEAFFGQGTRLTVV.

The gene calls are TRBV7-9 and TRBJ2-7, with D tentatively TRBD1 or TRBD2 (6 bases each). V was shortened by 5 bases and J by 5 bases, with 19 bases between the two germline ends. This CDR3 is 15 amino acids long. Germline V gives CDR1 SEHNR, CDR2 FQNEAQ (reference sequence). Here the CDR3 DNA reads TGTGCCAGCAGCCCCTCAGGGGAGGTTATCGACGAGCAGTACTTC. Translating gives CASSPSGEVIDEQYF.

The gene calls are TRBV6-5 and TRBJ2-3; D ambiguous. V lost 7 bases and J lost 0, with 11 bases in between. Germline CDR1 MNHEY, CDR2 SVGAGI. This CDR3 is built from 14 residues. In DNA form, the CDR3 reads TGTGCCAGCACTCCCCCCGGCAGCACAGATACGCAGTATTTT. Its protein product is CASTPPGSTDTQYF.

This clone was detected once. The CDR3 region is CASSLDGTYANLNGYTF. CDR3 coding DNA: TGTGCCAGCAGTTTAGACGGGACATACGCGAATTTAAATGGCTACACCTTC. The chain links TRBV27 to TRBJ1-2; tentatively, D is TRBD1 (6 bases). Germline V lookup: CDR1 MNHEY, CDR2 SMNVEV (reference sequence). The CDR3 is made up of 17 amino acids. The ends were cut back, 2 bases at V and 6 bases at J, with 22 bases in the middle.

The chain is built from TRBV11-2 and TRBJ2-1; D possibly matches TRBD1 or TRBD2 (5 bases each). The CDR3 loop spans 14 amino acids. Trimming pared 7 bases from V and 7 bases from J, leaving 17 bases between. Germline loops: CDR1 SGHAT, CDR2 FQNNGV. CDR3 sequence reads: CASTPGRYKNEQFF. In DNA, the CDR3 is TGTGCCAGCACCCCGGGACGGTATAAGAATGAGCAGTTCTTC. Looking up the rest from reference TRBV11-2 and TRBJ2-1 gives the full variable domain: EAGVAQSPRYKIIEKRQSVAFWCNPISGHATLYWYQQILGQGPKLLIQFQNNGVVDDSQLPKDRFSAERLKGVDSTLKIQPAKLEDSAVYLCASTPGRYKNEQFFGPGTRLTVL.

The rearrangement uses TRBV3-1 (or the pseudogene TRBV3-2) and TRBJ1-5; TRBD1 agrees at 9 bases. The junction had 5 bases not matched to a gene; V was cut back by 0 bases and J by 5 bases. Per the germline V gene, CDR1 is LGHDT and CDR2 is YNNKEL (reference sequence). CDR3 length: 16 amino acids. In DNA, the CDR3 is TGTGCCAGCAGCCAAGATGTGACAGGGGGTTATCAGCCCCAGCATTTT. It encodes CASSQDVTGGYQPQHF.

The CDR3 DNA reads TGTGCCAGCAGTTTATTGGGGCTCCAAGAGACCCAGTACTTC. Translated: CASSLLGLQETQYF. The chain uses TRBV27 and TRBJ2-5; D may be TRBD1 (5 bases). The CDR3 consists of 14 residues. CDR1 and CDR2 from the germline V gene are MNHEY and SMNVEV (reference sequence). Trimming took off 1 base at V and 1 base at J, with 7 bases between the two ends.

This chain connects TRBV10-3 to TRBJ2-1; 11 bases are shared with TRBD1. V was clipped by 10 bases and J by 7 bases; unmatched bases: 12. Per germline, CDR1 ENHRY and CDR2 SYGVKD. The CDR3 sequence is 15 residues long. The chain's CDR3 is CATANPGQGGNEQFF. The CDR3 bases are TGTGCCACCGCTAACCCGGGACAGGGGGGGAATGAGCAGTTCTTC.

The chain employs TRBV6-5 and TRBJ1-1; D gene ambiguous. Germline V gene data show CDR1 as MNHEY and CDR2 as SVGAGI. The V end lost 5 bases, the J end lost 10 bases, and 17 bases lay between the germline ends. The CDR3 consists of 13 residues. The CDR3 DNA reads TGTGCCAGCAGTCCCCCTGCAAGAAGCGGAGCTTTCTTT. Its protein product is CASSPPARSGAFF.

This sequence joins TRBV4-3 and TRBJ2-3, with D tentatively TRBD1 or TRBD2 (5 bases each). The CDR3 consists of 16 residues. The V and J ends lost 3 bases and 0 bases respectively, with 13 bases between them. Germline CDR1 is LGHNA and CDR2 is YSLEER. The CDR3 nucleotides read TGCGCCAGCAGCCAGATCCGGGACCTAAGCACAGATACGCAGTATTTT. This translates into CASSQIRDLSTDTQYF.

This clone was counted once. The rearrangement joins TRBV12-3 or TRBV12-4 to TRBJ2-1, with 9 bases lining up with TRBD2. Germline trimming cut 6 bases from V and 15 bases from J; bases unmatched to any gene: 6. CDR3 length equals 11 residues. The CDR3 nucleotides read TGTGCCAGCAGCACCGGGACTAGCCCGTTCTTC. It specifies CASSTGTSPFF.